The 9 T cell receptor beta chains presented below share a single source sample, sequenced in a study of T-cell reconstitution after alpha-beta-depleted transplantation in children. TCRbeta library construction was performed incorporating unique molecular identifiers. Each CDR3 protein gets one entry after TCRdb re-called the PCR reads with MiXCR. The sample contains 350,000 to 500,000 distinct CDR3 sequences, roughly two fifths of which appear only once. The sequencing used PBMCs, collected before TCRalphabeta/CD19-depleted stem cell transplant. Receptors originate from a girl aged 2-9 years with aplastic anemia, due to receive a stem cell transplant.

This clonotype came up many times. J is TRBJ2-2 and V is TRBV5-1; no reliable D call. Germline loops: CDR1 SGHRS, CDR2 YFSETQ. The CDR3 is 13 amino acids. The germline V and J ends were trimmed by 0 bases and 5 bases, with 5 bases remaining between them. The CDR3 DNA sequence: TGCGCCAGCAGCTTGGTGGTAACCGGGGAGCTGTTTTTT. It is translated as CASSLVVTGELFF.

This sequence joins TRBV20-1 and TRBJ2-1; TRBD2 matches at 11 bases. CDR3 length: 14 amino acids. Germline values: CDR1 DFQATT, CDR2 SNEGSKA (reference sequence). Trimming removed 2 bases from V and 8 bases from J; junction bases left unmatched: 5. In DNA form, the CDR3 reads TGCAGTGCTAGAACTAGCGGGGGCCGGGATGAGCAGTTCTTC. Translated: CSARTSGGRDEQFF.

This clonotype was seen more than once but under ten times. The genes are TRBV6-1 and TRBJ2-7, with no clear D. The germline V gene has CDR1 MNHNS and CDR2 SASEGT. Trimming removed 6 bases at V and 1 base at J, with 16 bases between. The CDR3 length is 15 residues. The CDR3 loop is CASSLGSAGSYEQYF. The CDR3 DNA is TGTGCCAGCAGCCTCGGATCCGCCGGTTCCTACGAGCAGTACTTC.

This chain uses TRBV12-3 or TRBV12-4 with TRBJ2-1, with 8 bases that match TRBD1. V lost 6 bases to trimming and J lost 8 bases; unmatched junction nucleotides: 9. This CDR3 has 14 amino acids. The CDR3 sequence: CASSHLTGVDEQFF. In nucleotides, the CDR3 is TGTGCCAGCAGCCATTTGACAGGGGTTGATGAGCAGTTCTTC.

The chain combines TRBV20-1 with TRBJ2-3, with 9 bases identical to TRBD2. The germline V gene encodes CDR1 DFQATT and CDR2 SNEGSKA (reference sequence). V was pared by 1 base and J by 4 bases, with 9 bases of the junction left unmatched. This CDR3 region has 16 residues. In nucleotides, the CDR3 is TGCAGTGCTAGAGTTATAGCGGGAGATTCCCCAGATACGCAGTATTTT. It is translated as CSARVIAGDSPDTQYF.

The chain combines TRBV12-3 or TRBV12-4 with TRBJ1-5; 7 bases agree with TRBD1. The CDR3 covers 15 residues. The J segment lost 7 bases and the V segment lost 4 bases, leaving 10 bases of the junction unmatched. The CDR3 loop reads CASSYAGQDRQPQHF. CDR3 coding DNA: TGTGCCAGCAGTTACGCCGGACAGGACCGACAGCCCCAGCATTTT.

This clonotype was detected a few times. The rearrangement links TRBV3-1 to TRBJ2-1; 10 positions match TRBD2. J was trimmed by 6 bases and V by 2 bases; bases with no gene match: 4. The CDR3 runs 15 residues. CDR1 is LGHDT, CDR2 YNNKEL, per germline (reference sequence). DNA for the CDR3: TGTGCCAGCAGCCAACTAGCGGGAGTGGCCAATGAGCAGTTCTTC. It translates to CASSQLAGVANEQFF.

This rearrangement joins TRBV9 to TRBJ2-1, with D perhaps matching TRBD1 (6 bases). This CDR3 spans 14 amino acids. Trimming shortened V by 4 bases and J by 8 bases, and 16 bases separated the two germline ends. Germline V lookup: CDR1 SGDLS, CDR2 YYNGEE. Here the CDR3 DNA reads TGTGCCAGCAGCTCCGAGGGGGAGCGAGATGAGCAGTTCTTC. It yields the protein CASSSEGERDEQFF.

This clonotype was recorded many times. The chain is built from TRBV11-1 and TRBJ2-3; 10 bases line up with TRBD2. CDR3 length: 16 amino acids. Germline loops: CDR1 SGHAT, CDR2 FQDESV (reference sequence). The V gene end was trimmed by 3 bases and the J gene end by 3 bases; junction bases not matched to a gene: 6. CDR3 loop: CASSFIAGGGTDTQYF. CDR3 DNA: TGTGCCAGCAGCTTTATAGCGGGAGGAGGAACAGATACGCAGTATTTT.